The clone carrying this TCR beta chain was seen a few times. No antigen is known for it. These data originate in a study of T cell repertoires in cytomegalovirus infection. Study-level points and caveats: Public TCR beta family frequency separated CMV-and-HLA carriers, including in an independent cohort. Dominating the ex vivo response were HLA-C-restricted CMV-specific TCR beta clonotypes.

The CDR3 runs to 15 residues. Germline lookup yields CDR1 WSHSY and CDR2 SAAADI. With 7 bases removed from V and 4 bases from J, the gap between germline ends came to 14 bases. From the reads, TCRdb called clonotypes with MiXCR, one entry per CDR3 protein. The table records around 750,000 distinct CDR3 sequences, about 33% of them present only once. V and J are TRBV10-2 and TRBJ2-6, with D perhaps matching TRBD1 (5 bases). This sample comprised cultured CD8+ T cells from PBMCs, obtained from culture after CMV antigen stimulation. The receptor was isolated from a human donor in good health (CMV status not recorded). Some clones in this sample may be carry-over from other donors' samples. CDR3 protein: CASNGQQGGANVLTF. CDR3 bases: TGCGCCAGCAACGGACAACAAGGCGGGGCCAACGTCCTGACTTTC.